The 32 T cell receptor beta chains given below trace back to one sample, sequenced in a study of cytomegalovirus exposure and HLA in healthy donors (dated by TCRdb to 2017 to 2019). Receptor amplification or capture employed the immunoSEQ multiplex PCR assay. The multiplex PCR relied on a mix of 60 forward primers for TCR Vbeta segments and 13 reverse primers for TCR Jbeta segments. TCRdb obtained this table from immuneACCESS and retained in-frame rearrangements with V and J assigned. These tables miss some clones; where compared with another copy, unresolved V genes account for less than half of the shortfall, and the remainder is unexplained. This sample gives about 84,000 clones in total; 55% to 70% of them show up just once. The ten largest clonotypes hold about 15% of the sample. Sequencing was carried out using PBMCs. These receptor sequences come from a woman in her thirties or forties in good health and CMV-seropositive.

CDR3 coding DNA: TGTGCCAGCAGTGCTTCGGGTCTAATCCCGTACAATGAGCAGTTCTTC. Protein: CASSASGLIPYNEQFF. This rearrangement joins TRBV6-4 to TRBJ2-1; D unclear. Trimming left V 4 bases short and J 4 bases short, with 17 bases between. CDR3 size: 16 residues. Germline CDR1 is MRHNA and CDR2 is SNTAGT.

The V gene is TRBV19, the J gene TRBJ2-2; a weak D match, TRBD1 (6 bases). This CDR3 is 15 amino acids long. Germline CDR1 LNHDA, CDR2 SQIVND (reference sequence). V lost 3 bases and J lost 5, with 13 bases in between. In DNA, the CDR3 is TGTGCCAGTAGTATTTCAGGGGCGCGGACCGGGGAGCTGTTTTTT. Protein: CASSISGARTGELFF.

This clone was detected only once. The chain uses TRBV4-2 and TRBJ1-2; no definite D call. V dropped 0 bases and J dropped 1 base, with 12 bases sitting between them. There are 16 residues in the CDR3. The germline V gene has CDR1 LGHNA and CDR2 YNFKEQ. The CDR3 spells CASSQDESYSNYGYTF. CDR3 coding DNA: TGTGCCAGCAGCCAAGATGAATCCTACAGTAACTATGGCTACACCTTC.

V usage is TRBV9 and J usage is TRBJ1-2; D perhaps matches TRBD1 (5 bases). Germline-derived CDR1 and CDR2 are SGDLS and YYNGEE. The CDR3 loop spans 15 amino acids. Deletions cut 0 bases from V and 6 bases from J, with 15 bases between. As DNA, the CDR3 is TGTGCCAGCAGCGTAGTCAGTCAGACAGTACATGGCTACACCTTC. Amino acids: CASSVVSQTVHGYTF.

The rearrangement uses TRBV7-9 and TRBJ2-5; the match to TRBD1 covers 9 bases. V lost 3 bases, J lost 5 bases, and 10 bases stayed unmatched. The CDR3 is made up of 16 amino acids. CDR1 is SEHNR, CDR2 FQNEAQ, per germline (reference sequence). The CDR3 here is CASSFPRLGTGETQYF. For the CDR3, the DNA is TGTGCCAGCAGCTTCCCCCGTCTGGGGACAGGGGAGACCCAGTACTTC.

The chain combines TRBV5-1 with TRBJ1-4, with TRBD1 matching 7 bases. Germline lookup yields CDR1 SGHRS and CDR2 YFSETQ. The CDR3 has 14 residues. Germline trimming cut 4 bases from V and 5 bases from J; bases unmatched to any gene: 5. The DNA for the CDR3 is TGCGCCAGCAGCGAAGGGACAGAGAATGAAAAACTGTTTTTT. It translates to CASSEGTENEKLFF.

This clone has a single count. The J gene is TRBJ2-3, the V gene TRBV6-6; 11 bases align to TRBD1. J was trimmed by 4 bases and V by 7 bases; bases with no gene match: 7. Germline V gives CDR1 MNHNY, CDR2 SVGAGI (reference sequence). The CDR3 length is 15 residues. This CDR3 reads CASIRGQGGADTQYF. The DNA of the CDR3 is TGTGCCAGCATCAGGGGACAGGGGGGAGCAGATACGCAGTATTTT.

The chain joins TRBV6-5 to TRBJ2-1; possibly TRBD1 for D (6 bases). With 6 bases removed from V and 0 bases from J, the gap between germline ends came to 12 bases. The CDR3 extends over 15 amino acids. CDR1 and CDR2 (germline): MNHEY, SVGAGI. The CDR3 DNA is TGTGCCAGCAGCGAACAGGGCAACTCCTACAATGAGCAGTTCTTC. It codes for CASSEQGNSYNEQFF.

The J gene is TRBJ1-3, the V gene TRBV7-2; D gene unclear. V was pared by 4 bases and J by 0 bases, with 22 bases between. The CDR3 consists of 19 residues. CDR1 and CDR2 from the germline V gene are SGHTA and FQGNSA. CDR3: CASSSYLNLGSSSGNTIYF. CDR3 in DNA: TGTGCCAGCAGCTCGTACCTAAATCTGGGCAGCAGCTCTGGAAACACCATATATTTT.

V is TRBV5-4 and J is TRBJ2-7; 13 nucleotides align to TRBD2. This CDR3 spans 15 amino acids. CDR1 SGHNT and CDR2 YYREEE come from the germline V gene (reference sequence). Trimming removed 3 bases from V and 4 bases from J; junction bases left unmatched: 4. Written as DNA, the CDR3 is TGTGCCAGCAGCTCGGGACTAGCGGGGTTGTACGAGCAGTACTTC. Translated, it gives CASSSGLAGLYEQYF.

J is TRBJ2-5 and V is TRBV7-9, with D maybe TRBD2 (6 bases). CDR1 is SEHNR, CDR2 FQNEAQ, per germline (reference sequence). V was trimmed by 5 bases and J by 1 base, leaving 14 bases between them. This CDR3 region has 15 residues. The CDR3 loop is CASSPRDWSQETQYF. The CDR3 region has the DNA TGTGCCAGCAGCCCAAGGGACTGGAGCCAAGAGACCCAGTACTTC. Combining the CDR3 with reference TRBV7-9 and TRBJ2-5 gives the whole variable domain DTGVSQNPRHKITKRGQNVTFRCDPISEHNRLYWYRQTLGQGPEFLTYFQNEAQLEKSRLLSDRFSAERPKGSFSTLEIQRTEQGDSAMYLCASSPRDWSQETQYFGPGTRLLVL.

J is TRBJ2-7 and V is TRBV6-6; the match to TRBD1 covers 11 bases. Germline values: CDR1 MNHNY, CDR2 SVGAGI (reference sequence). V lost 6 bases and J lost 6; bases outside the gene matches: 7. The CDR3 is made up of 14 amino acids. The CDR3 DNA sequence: TGTGCCAGCAGCCGGACAGGGGGCTTGGTCGAGCAGTACTTC. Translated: CASSRTGGLVEQYF.

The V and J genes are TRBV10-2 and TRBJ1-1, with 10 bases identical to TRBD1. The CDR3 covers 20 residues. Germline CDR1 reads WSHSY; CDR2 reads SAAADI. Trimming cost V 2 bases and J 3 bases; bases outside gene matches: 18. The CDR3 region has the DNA TGCGCCAGCAGTGAGAGTTGGCTATCGACAGGGGGCTTAAAGGACACTGAAGCTTTCTTT. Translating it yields CASSESWLSTGGLKDTEAFF.

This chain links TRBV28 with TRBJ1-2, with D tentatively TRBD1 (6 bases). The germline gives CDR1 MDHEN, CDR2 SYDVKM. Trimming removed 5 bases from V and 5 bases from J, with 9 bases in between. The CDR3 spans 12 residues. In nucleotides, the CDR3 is TGTGCCAGCAGTAGAGGGGGATATGGCTACACCTTC. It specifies CASSRGGYGYTF.

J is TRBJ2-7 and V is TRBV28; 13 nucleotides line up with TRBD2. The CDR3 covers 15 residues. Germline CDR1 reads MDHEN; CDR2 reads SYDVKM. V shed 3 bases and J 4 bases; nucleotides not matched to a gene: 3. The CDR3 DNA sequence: TGTGCCAGCAGTTTTCGGACTAGCGGGAGTTACGAGCAGTACTTC. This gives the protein CASSFRTSGSYEQYF. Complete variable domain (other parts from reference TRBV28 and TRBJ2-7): DVKVTQSSRYLVKRTGEKVFLECVQDMDHENMFWYRQDPGLGLRLIYFSYDVKMKEKGDIPEGYSVSREKKERFSLILESASTNQTSMYLCASSFRTSGSYEQYFGPGTRLTVT.

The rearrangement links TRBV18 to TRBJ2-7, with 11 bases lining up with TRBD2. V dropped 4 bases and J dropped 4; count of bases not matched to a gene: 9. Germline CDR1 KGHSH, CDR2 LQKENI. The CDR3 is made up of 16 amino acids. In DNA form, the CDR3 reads TGTGCCAGCTCACTTCCGGGACTAGCGGCGAATTACGAGCAGTACTTC. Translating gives CASSLPGLAANYEQYF.

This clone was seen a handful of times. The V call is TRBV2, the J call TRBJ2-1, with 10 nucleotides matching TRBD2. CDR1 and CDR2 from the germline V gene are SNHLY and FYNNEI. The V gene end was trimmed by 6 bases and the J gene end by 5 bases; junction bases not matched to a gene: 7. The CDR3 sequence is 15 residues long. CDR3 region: CASRSLAGANNEQFF. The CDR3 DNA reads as TGTGCCAGCAGAAGTCTAGCGGGAGCCAACAATGAGCAGTTCTTC.

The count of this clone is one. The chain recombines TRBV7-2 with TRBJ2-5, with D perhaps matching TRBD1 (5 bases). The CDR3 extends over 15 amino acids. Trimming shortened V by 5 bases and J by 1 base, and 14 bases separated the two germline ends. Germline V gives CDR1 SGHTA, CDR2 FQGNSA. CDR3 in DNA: TGTGCCAGCAGCCCCGTGGACAACAGCCAAGAGACCCAGTACTTC. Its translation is CASSPVDNSQETQYF.

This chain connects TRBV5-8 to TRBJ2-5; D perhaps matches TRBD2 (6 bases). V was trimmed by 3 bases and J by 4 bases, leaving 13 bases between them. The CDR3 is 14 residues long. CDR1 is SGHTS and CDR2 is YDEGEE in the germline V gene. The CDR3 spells CASSSGLTRETQYF. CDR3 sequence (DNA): TGTGCCAGCAGCTCGGGACTTACCCGAGAGACCCAGTACTTC.

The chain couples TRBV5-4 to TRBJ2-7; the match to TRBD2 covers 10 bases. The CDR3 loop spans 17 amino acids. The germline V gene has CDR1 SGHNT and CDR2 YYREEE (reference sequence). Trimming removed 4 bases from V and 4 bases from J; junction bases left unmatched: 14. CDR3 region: CASSGGPSGSLVYEQYF. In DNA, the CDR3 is TGTGCCAGCAGCGGCGGTCCTAGCGGGAGTCTGGTTTACGAGCAGTACTTC.

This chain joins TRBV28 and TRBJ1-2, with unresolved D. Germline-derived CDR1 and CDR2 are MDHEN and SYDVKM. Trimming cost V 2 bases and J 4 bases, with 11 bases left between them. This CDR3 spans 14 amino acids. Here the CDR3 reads CASSLEPPGYGYTF. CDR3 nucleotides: TGTGCCAGCAGTTTAGAGCCTCCTGGCTATGGCTACACCTTC.

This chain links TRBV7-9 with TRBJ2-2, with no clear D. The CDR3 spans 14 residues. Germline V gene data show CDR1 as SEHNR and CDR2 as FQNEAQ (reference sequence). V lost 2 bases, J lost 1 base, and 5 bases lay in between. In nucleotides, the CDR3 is TGTGCCAGCAGCTTAAGACAGAACACCGGGGAGCTGTTTTTT. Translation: CASSLRQNTGELFF.

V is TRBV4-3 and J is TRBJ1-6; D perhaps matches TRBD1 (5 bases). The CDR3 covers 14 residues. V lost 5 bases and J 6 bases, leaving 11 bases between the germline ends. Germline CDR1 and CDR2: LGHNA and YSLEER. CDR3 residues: CASSSQVSNSPLHF. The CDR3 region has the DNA TGCGCCAGCAGCTCACAGGTTTCTAATTCACCCCTCCACTTT.

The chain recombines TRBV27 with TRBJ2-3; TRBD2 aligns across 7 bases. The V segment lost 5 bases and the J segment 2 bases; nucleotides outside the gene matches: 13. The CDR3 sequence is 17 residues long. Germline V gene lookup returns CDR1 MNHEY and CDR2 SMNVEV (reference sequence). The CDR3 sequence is CASSPRLASATTDTQYF. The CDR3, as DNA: TGTGCCAGCAGTCCCCGACTAGCATCTGCCACCACAGATACGCAGTATTTT.

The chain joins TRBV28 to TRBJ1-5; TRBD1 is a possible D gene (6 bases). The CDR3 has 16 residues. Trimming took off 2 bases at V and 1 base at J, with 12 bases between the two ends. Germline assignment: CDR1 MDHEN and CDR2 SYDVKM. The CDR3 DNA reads TGTGCCAGCAGTTTACAGGGGAGGGGAAGCAATCAGCCCCAGCATTTT. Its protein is CASSLQGRGSNQPQHF. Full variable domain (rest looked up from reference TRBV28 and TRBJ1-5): DVKVTQSSRYLVKRTGEKVFLECVQDMDHENMFWYRQDPGLGLRLIYFSYDVKMKEKGDIPEGYSVSREKKERFSLILESASTNQTSMYLCASSLQGRGSNQPQHFGDGTRLSIL.

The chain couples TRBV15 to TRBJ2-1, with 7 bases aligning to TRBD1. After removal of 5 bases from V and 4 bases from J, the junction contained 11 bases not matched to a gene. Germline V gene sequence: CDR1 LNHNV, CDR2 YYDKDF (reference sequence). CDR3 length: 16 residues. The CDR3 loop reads CATSSRTGTAYNEQFF. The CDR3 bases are TGTGCCACCAGCTCTCGAACCGGGACAGCTTACAATGAGCAGTTCTTC.

DNA of the CDR3: TGTGCCAGCAGTTTAGAAGACAGGGGGCTTAATGGCTACACCTTC. It is translated as CASSLEDRGLNGYTF. The rearrangement uses TRBV28 and TRBJ1-2, with 10 positions matching TRBD1. This CDR3 contains 15 residues. The germline CDR1 and CDR2 sequences are MDHEN and SYDVKM. J was trimmed by 6 bases and V by 2 bases; bases with no gene match: 6.

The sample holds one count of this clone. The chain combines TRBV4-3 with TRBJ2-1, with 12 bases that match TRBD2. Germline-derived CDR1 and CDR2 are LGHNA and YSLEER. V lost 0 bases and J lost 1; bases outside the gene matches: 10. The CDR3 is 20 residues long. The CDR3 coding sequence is TGCGCCAGCAGCCAAGATTCGACTAGCGGGAGAGTCCTGTCCTACAATGAGCAGTTCTTC. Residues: CASSQDSTSGRVLSYNEQFF.

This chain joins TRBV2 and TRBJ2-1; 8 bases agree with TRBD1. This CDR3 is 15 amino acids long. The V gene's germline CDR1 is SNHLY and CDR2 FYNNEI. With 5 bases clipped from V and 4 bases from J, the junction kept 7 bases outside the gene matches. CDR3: CASSSQGAPYNEQFF. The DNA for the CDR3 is TGTGCCAGCAGTTCCCAGGGGGCCCCTTACAATGAGCAGTTCTTC.

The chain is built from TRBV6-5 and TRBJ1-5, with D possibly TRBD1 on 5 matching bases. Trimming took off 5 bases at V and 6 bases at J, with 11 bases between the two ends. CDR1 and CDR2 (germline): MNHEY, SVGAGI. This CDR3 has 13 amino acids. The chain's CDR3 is CASSIGGFQPQHF. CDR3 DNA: TGTGCCAGCAGTATCGGGGGATTTCAGCCCCAGCATTTT.

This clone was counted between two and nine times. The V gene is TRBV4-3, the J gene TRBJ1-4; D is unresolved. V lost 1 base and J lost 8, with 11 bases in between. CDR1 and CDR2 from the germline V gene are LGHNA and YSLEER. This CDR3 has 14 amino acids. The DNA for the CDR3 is TGCGCCAGCAGCCAAGCTGGCACGTGGGAAAAACTGTTTTTT. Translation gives CASSQAGTWEKLFF.

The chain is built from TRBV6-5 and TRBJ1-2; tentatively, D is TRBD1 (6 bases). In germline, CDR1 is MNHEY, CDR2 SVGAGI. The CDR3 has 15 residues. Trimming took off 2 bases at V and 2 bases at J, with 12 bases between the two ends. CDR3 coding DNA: TGTGCCAGCAGTTACCTTGGGACATCGAACTATGGCTACACCTTC. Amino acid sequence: CASSYLGTSNYGYTF.